Listed below are T cell receptor beta chains from one sample, sequenced in a study of monozygotic twins with inflammatory bowel disease. TCRdb reanalyzed the 5' RACE reads, giving one entry per CDR3 protein sequence and no DNA. The repertoire table contains 150,000 to 200,000 distinct CDR3 sequences. Sequencing was carried out using blood. Receptors originate from a human donor with ulcerative colitis or Crohn's disease, or a healthy co-twin of an affected twin (not recorded which). The CDR3 runs from the conserved cysteine through the conserved F or W. The order of the fields is CDR3 length, J gene, V gene, CDR3 protein.

len: 15
j_gene: TRBJ2-1
v_gene: TRBV3-1
CDR3aa: CASSPVGAAYNEQFF

len: 15
j_gene: TRBJ2-5
v_gene: TRBV5-6
CDR3aa: CASSFIRDSQETQYF

len: 13
j_gene: TRBJ1-2
v_gene: TRBV9
CDR3aa: CASSVGGDYGYTF

len: 16
j_gene: TRBJ2-1
v_gene: TRBV18
CDR3aa: CASSPPVLAANNEQFF

len: 18
j_gene: TRBJ2-5
v_gene: TRBV4-1
CDR3aa: CASSHPKEEREGRETQYF

len: 16
j_gene: TRBJ2-1
v_gene: TRBV5-5
CDR3aa: CASRSQGAASYNEQFF

len: 13
j_gene: TRBJ2-5
v_gene: TRBV9
CDR3aa: CASSRTTRETQYF

len: 16
j_gene: TRBJ2-3
v_gene: TRBV7-3
CDR3aa: CASSLGWGLSTDTQYF

len: 19
j_gene: TRBJ2-1
v_gene: TRBV9
CDR3aa: CASSVAGASASGMQGEQFF

len: 15
j_gene: TRBJ2-3
v_gene: TRBV4-1
CDR3aa: CASSQTSGYTDTQYF

len: 15
j_gene: TRBJ2-1
v_gene: TRBV6-5
CDR3aa: CASSYHRPGQQEQFF

len: 14
j_gene: TRBJ1-3
v_gene: TRBV7-2
CDR3aa: CASSLQGSGNTIYF

len: 14
j_gene: TRBJ2-3
v_gene: TRBV20-1
CDR3aa: CSARAATPRDTQYF

len: 18
j_gene: TRBJ1-3
v_gene: TRBV6-5
CDR3aa: CASSYTGQGAIFGNTIYF

len: 18
j_gene: TRBJ2-2
v_gene: TRBV27
CDR3aa: CASSSGLADRSNTGELFF

len: 11
j_gene: TRBJ2-7
v_gene: TRBV28
CDR3aa: CASSPYQEQYF

len: 14
j_gene: TRBJ2-2
v_gene: TRBV25-1
CDR3aa: CATRQGSDAGELFF

len: 13
j_gene: TRBJ1-5
v_gene: TRBV28
CDR3aa: CASSFGQAEPQHF

len: 14
j_gene: TRBJ2-3
v_gene: TRBV24-1
CDR3aa: CATSDTTGGPLRYF

len: 19
j_gene: TRBJ2-1
v_gene: TRBV7-9
CDR3aa: CASTEPGLAGASSYNEQFF

len: 15
j_gene: TRBJ2-3
v_gene: TRBV9
CDR3aa: CASSVVWLAEDTQYF

len: 13
j_gene: TRBJ1-5
v_gene: TRBV12-3/TRBV12-4
CDR3aa: CASRRRGDQPQHF

len: 14
j_gene: TRBJ1-1
v_gene: TRBV5-1
CDR3aa: CASSHGQGGTEAFF